A single sample is the source of the 10 T cell receptor beta chains below, sequenced in a study of blood T cells in healthy people across ages. Next came a second PCR, run for about 7 to 12 cycles, which used a sample-barcoded 5' primer along with a J-beta primer mix. TCRdb re-called the 5' RACE reads through MiXCR, storing one row per CDR3 protein. The sample carries about 1.4 million distinct CDR3 sequences, around 59% recorded once. Sequenced input: blood. Every receptor here comes from a man aged 18 to 30 in good health.

This clonotype came up a few times. Here the CDR3 reads CSAEVLGGNTGELFF. CDR3 sequence (DNA): TGCAGTGCCGAGGTACTCGGAGGAAACACCGGGGAGCTGTTTTTT. The chain is built from TRBV20-1 and TRBJ2-2; a weak D match, TRBD2 (5 bases). The V and J ends lost 6 bases and 2 bases respectively, with 16 bases between them. Germline CDR1 reads DFQATT; CDR2 reads SNEGSKA (reference sequence). The CDR3 contains 15 residues.

This clonotype was detected only a few times. CDR3 DNA: TGCAGCGTATGGGGGCTGACTGAAGCTTTCTTT. It yields the protein CSVWGLTEAFF. The gene calls are TRBV29-1 and TRBJ1-1; tentative D call: TRBD1 (6 bases). CDR1 and CDR2 from the germline V gene are SQVTM and ANQGSEA. Trimming pared 6 bases from V and 5 bases from J, leaving 10 bases between. The CDR3 contains 11 residues. Combining the CDR3 with reference TRBV29-1 and TRBJ1-1 gives the whole variable domain SAVISQKPSRDICQRGTSLTIQCQVDSQVTMMFWYRQQPGQSLTLIATANQGSEATYESGFVIDKFPISRPNLTFSTLTVSNMSPEDSSIYLCSVWGLTEAFFGQGTRLTVV.

J is TRBJ2-4 and V is TRBV9, with 7 bases aligning to TRBD2. The CDR3 loop spans 15 amino acids. Losses at the gene ends were 4 bases for V and 8 bases for J; bases not matched to a gene: 12. Germline V lookup: CDR1 SGDLS, CDR2 YYNGEE. The CDR3 DNA reads as TGTGCCAGCAGCCGGGATCTAGCGGCTACGGACATTCAGTACTTC. This sequence encodes CASSRDLAATDIQYF.

This clonotype came up a few times. V and J are TRBV4-3 and TRBJ2-7; D not resolved. Germline V gene sequence: CDR1 LGHNA, CDR2 YSLEER. The CDR3 extends over 14 amino acids. The ends were cut back, 0 bases at V and 2 bases at J, with 8 bases in the middle. CDR3: CASSQEPPPYEQYF. The CDR3 nucleotides read TGCGCCAGCAGCCAAGAACCGCCTCCCTACGAGCAGTACTTC.

The chain employs TRBV6-6 and TRBJ1-2; 9 bases are a match to TRBD1. Germline CDR1 MNHNY, CDR2 SVGAGI (reference sequence). Unmatched junction bases numbered 9, after V lost 5 bases and J lost 8 bases. The CDR3 is 14 amino acids. The CDR3 loop reads CASSTIGTGNGYTF. The DNA of the CDR3 is TGTGCCAGCAGTACCATCGGGACAGGGAACGGCTACACCTTC.

CDR3 coding DNA: TGTGCCAGCAGCCCCCCACCACTCTCCCCCTACGAGCAGTACTTC. This codes for CASSPPPLSPYEQYF. This sequence joins TRBV11-1 and TRBJ2-7; D is unresolved. Germline V gene data show CDR1 as SGHAT and CDR2 as FQDESV (reference sequence). The CDR3 length is 15 residues. V gave up 5 bases and J gave up 2 bases, with 16 bases separating them.

This chain links TRBV28 with TRBJ1-1; D gene unclear. V dropped 8 bases and J dropped 4 bases, with 20 bases sitting between them. The CDR3 runs 15 residues. Per the germline V gene, CDR1 is MDHEN and CDR2 is SYDVKM. The CDR3 region has the DNA TGTGCCAGCGGCCCCGCCCGGCCCCGAGGCACTGAAGCTTTCTTT. This sequence encodes CASGPARPRGTEAFF. Full variable domain (outside the CDR3, taken from reference TRBV28 and TRBJ1-1): DVKVTQSSRYLVKRTGEKVFLECVQDMDHENMFWYRQDPGLGLRLIYFSYDVKMKEKGDIPEGYSVSREKKERFSLILESASTNQTSMYLCASGPARPRGTEAFFGQGTRLTVV.

This clonotype was detected only a few times. This chain joins TRBV10-1 and TRBJ2-7; 7 nucleotides line up with TRBD2. The germline CDR1 and CDR2 sequences are WNHNN and SYGVQD (reference sequence). The J segment lost 0 bases and the V segment lost 10 bases, leaving 3 bases of the junction unmatched. The CDR3 extends over 12 amino acids. The CDR3 spells CATSGASYEQYF. The CDR3 nucleotides are TGCGCCACCAGCGGGGCCTCCTACGAGCAGTACTTC.

J is TRBJ2-5 and V is TRBV13, with TRBD2 identical over 7 bases. TRBJ2-7 explains the end of the DNA better; the J call may be wrong. The CDR3 consists of 13 residues. Germline V gene data show CDR1 as PRHDT and CDR2 as FYEKMQ (reference sequence). CDR3 sequence: CASSEAGLGEQYF. CDR3 coding DNA: TGTGCCAGCAGCGAAGCGGGGTTGGGCGAGCAGTACTTC.

The rearrangement links TRBV20-1 to TRBJ1-2; D uncertain. The CDR3 is 14 residues long. Per the germline V gene, CDR1 is DFQATT and CDR2 is SNEGSKA (reference sequence). V lost 6 bases and J 3 bases, leaving 17 bases between the germline ends. The CDR3 sequence is CSAYGIDGHYGYTF. The CDR3 nucleotides are TGCAGTGCGTACGGGATCGACGGACACTATGGCTACACCTTC.